This is a list of T cell receptor beta chains from one sample in a study of T-cell memory formation after mild COVID-19. Using its own MiXCR run on the 5' RACE reads, TCRdb lists one record per CDR3 protein. Of over 450,000 distinct CDR3 sequences detected, roughly 22% appear once; the ten largest clones hold around 13%. The sample taken for sequencing was PBMCs or a T cell subset sorted from them (not recorded which). The receptors derive from an adult woman who had mild COVID-19 (a few samples of this study predate the infection). Cell type and time point are not known. Both conserved end residues are part of each CDR3. A D gene is named only where the DNA matches it firmly. Clone size is shown for a subset of rows, as once, few, many or a class of expanded clone.

abundance: NA; v_gene: TRBV5-6; j_gene: TRBJ2-2; d_gene: NA; CDR3nt: TGTGCCAGCAGCTTGGATGGAAAGGGAATAATGGGCACCGGGGAGCTGTTTTTT; CDR3aa: CASSLDGKGIMGTGELFF
abundance: few; v_gene: TRBV12-3/TRBV12-4; j_gene: TRBJ1-3; d_gene: NA; CDR3nt: TGTGCCAGCAGCTCACAGGGTATCAAGGGAAACACCATATATTTT; CDR3aa: CASSSQGIKGNTIYF
abundance: NA; v_gene: TRBV9; j_gene: TRBJ2-3; d_gene: NA; CDR3nt: TGTGCCAGCAGCCCCCGAGGCGGGGGCACAGATACGCAGTATTTT; CDR3aa: CASSPRGGGTDTQYF
abundance: few; v_gene: TRBV27; j_gene: TRBJ1-2; d_gene: NA; CDR3nt: TGTGCCAGCACCCCCCACGGGGGGTACTATGGCTACACCTTC; CDR3aa: CASTPHGGYYGYTF
abundance: NA; v_gene: TRBV6-2/TRBV6-3; j_gene: TRBJ2-5; d_gene: TRBD2; CDR3nt: TGTGCCAGCAGTCCGGGGGGACTCGCACAAGAGACCCAGTACTTC; CDR3aa: CASSPGGLAQETQYF
abundance: NA; v_gene: TRBV20-1; j_gene: TRBJ1-6; d_gene: NA; CDR3nt: TGCAGTGCTCCGAACCTTAATAATTCACCCCTCCACTTT; CDR3aa: CSAPNLNNSPLHF
abundance: NA; v_gene: TRBV12-3/TRBV12-4; j_gene: TRBJ2-7; d_gene: NA; CDR3nt: TGTGCCAGCAGTTTGGTCATTGGGGGGGCGGCCTACGAGCAGTACTTC; CDR3aa: CASSLVIGGAAYEQYF
abundance: few; v_gene: TRBV19; j_gene: TRBJ2-1; d_gene: TRBD2; CDR3nt: TGTGCCAGTAACCCCGCTAGCGGGGGGCTCAATGAGCAGTTCTTC; CDR3aa: CASNPASGGLNEQFF
abundance: few; v_gene: TRBV24-1; j_gene: TRBJ2-2; d_gene: NA; CDR3nt: TGTGCCACCAGTGATTCAGGGACCGGGGAGCTGTTTTTT; CDR3aa: CATSDSGTGELFF
abundance: few; v_gene: TRBV5-5; j_gene: TRBJ2-5; d_gene: NA; CDR3nt: TGTGCCAGCAGCGTAGAGTGGGGGGCAGAGACCCAGTACTTC; CDR3aa: CASSVEWGAETQYF
abundance: NA; v_gene: TRBV12-3/TRBV12-4; j_gene: TRBJ1-1; d_gene: TRBD1; CDR3nt: TGTGCCAGCAGTCACCCCCCCGGCTGGGCAGGGGGCACTGAAGCTTTCTTT; CDR3aa: CASSHPPGWAGGTEAFF
abundance: NA; v_gene: TRBV6-2/TRBV6-3; j_gene: TRBJ2-2; d_gene: NA; CDR3nt: TGTGCCAGCAGTACCCGAGACTATGTGGGGACCGGGGAGCTGTTTTTT; CDR3aa: CASSTRDYVGTGELFF
abundance: NA; v_gene: TRBV25-1; j_gene: TRBJ2-7; d_gene: NA; CDR3nt: TGTGCCAGCAGTGACAGTCCCCTGGACGAGCAGTACTTC; CDR3aa: CASSDSPLDEQYF
abundance: NA; v_gene: TRBV5-1; j_gene: TRBJ2-1; d_gene: TRBD2; CDR3nt: TGCGCCAGCAGCTTGGTGTCGCCGGGGGGATACAATGAGCAGTTCTTC; CDR3aa: CASSLVSPGGYNEQFF
abundance: NA; v_gene: TRBV29-1; j_gene: TRBJ1-3; d_gene: TRBD1; CDR3nt: TGCAGCGTGGGGACAGGGGCCCCCTCACACTCTGGAAACACCATATATTTT; CDR3aa: CSVGTGAPSHSGNTIYF
abundance: many; v_gene: TRBV4-2; j_gene: TRBJ2-1; d_gene: NA; CDR3nt: TGTGCCAGCAGCCAAGTCCGGGGCCTTTACATTTCACAGTTCTTC; CDR3aa: CASSQVRGLYISQFF
abundance: many; v_gene: TRBV7-3; j_gene: TRBJ2-3; d_gene: TRBD2; CDR3nt: TGTGCCAGCAGCTTCTTTGGGGTCCTAGCGGGAGATACGCAGTATTTT; CDR3aa: CASSFFGVLAGDTQYF
abundance: NA; v_gene: TRBV12-3/TRBV12-4; j_gene: TRBJ1-5; d_gene: NA; CDR3nt: TGTGCCAGCAGTTTACATGGGGGAGACAATCAGCCCCAGCATTTT; CDR3aa: CASSLHGGDNQPQHF
abundance: NA; v_gene: TRBV29-1; j_gene: TRBJ2-3; d_gene: TRBD2; CDR3nt: TGCAGCGGGGATTCGGGACTAGCCGCAGATACGCAGTATTTT; CDR3aa: CSGDSGLAADTQYF
abundance: NA; v_gene: TRBV20-1; j_gene: TRBJ1-1; d_gene: TRBD1; CDR3nt: TGCAGTGCTAGAGAATTACAGGGGGCGCGGACTGAAGCTTTCTTT; CDR3aa: CSARELQGARTEAFF
abundance: few; v_gene: TRBV19; j_gene: TRBJ1-1; d_gene: NA; CDR3nt: TGTGCCAGTAGAGTGCCCACGAACACTGAAGCTTTCTTT; CDR3aa: CASRVPTNTEAFF
abundance: few; v_gene: TRBV7-8; j_gene: TRBJ2-2; d_gene: TRBD2; CDR3nt: TGTGCCAGCAGACGACTAGCGGGAGAGCGGACCGGGGAGCTGTTTTTT; CDR3aa: CASRRLAGERTGELFF
abundance: few; v_gene: TRBV7-2; j_gene: TRBJ1-1; d_gene: NA; CDR3nt: TGTGCCAGCAGCTCTCTCAGGGTATCCGAAGCTTTCTTT; CDR3aa: CASSSLRVSEAFF
abundance: few; v_gene: TRBV7-8; j_gene: TRBJ2-1; d_gene: NA; CDR3nt: TGTGCCAGCAGCTTAGATTATGGGATCAATGAGCAGTTCTTC; CDR3aa: CASSLDYGINEQFF
abundance: few; v_gene: TRBV4-3; j_gene: TRBJ2-7; d_gene: TRBD2; CDR3nt: TGCGCCAGCAGCCAAGATCGGACTAGCGGATCCTACGAGCAGTACTTC; CDR3aa: CASSQDRTSGSYEQYF
abundance: many; v_gene: TRBV2; j_gene: TRBJ2-1; d_gene: TRBD2; CDR3nt: TGTGCCAGCAGTGAGCGGGGGAATGAGCAGTTCTTC; CDR3aa: CASSERGNEQFF
abundance: many; v_gene: TRBV7-8; j_gene: TRBJ2-7; d_gene: NA; CDR3nt: TGTGCCAGCAGCTTAGCTACCCCCTACGAGCAGTACTTC; CDR3aa: CASSLATPYEQYF
abundance: NA; v_gene: TRBV21-1; j_gene: TRBJ2-7; d_gene: NA; CDR3nt: TGTGCCAGCAGCAAAGTAGAGGGACCGGACTCCTACGAGCAGTACTTC; CDR3aa: CASSKVEGPDSYEQYF
abundance: NA; v_gene: TRBV15; j_gene: TRBJ2-5; d_gene: TRBD1; CDR3nt: TGTGCCACCAGCAGACTCGGACAGGAACATGAGACCCAGTACTTC; CDR3aa: CATSRLGQEHETQYF
abundance: NA; v_gene: TRBV5-6; j_gene: TRBJ2-3; d_gene: NA; CDR3nt: TGTGCCAGCAGCTCAGGGTTGGATACGCAGTATTTT; CDR3aa: CASSSGLDTQYF
abundance: many; v_gene: TRBV5-1; j_gene: TRBJ2-6; d_gene: NA; CDR3nt: TGCGCCAGCAGCTTGGGAAGGCCCGGGACAGGGGCCAACGTCCTGACTTTC; CDR3aa: CASSLGRPGTGANVLTF
abundance: few; v_gene: TRBV4-2; j_gene: TRBJ2-3; d_gene: TRBD1; CDR3nt: TGTGCCAGCAGCCAAGGACAGGGGGTGTACACAGATACGCAGTATTTT; CDR3aa: CASSQGQGVYTDTQYF
abundance: NA; v_gene: TRBV7-9; j_gene: TRBJ1-2; d_gene: NA; CDR3nt: TGTGCCAGCAGCTTAGCGGGCAGGCCTGCCTACACCTTC; CDR3aa: CASSLAGRPAYTF
abundance: NA; v_gene: TRBV24-1; j_gene: TRBJ2-2; d_gene: NA; CDR3nt: TGTGCCACCAGTGATCCCCGTGGGGGCGGCGGGGAGCTGTTTTTT; CDR3aa: CATSDPRGGGGELFF
abundance: few; v_gene: TRBV20-1; j_gene: TRBJ1-4; d_gene: NA; CDR3nt: TGCAGTGCTAGAGATCTCGGGGCCCAGGGGCCTCTGTTTTTT; CDR3aa: CSARDLGAQGPLFF
abundance: NA; v_gene: TRBV5-1; j_gene: TRBJ2-7; d_gene: NA; CDR3nt: TGCGCCAGCAGCTTGGAGGATCTGGCCGCCTACGAGCAGTACTTC; CDR3aa: CASSLEDLAAYEQYF
abundance: few; v_gene: TRBV7-6; j_gene: TRBJ2-1; d_gene: NA; CDR3nt: TGTGCCAGCAGCTTAGGCGGGGCGGGTAGGGAGTTGCCCCACCCGGGTAGCTCCTACAATGAGCAGTTCTTC; CDR3aa: CASSLGGAGRELPHPGSSYNEQFF
abundance: few; v_gene: TRBV5-1; j_gene: TRBJ1-1; d_gene: TRBD1; CDR3nt: TGCGCCAGCAGCTTGGCCCCAACAGGGGTCGCTTTCTTT; CDR3aa: CASSLAPTGVAFF
abundance: NA; v_gene: TRBV29-1; j_gene: TRBJ2-7; d_gene: TRBD2; CDR3nt: TGCAGCGTTGGGCGGGGGTCCCCCTACGAGCAGTACTTC; CDR3aa: CSVGRGSPYEQYF
abundance: NA; v_gene: TRBV18; j_gene: TRBJ1-4; d_gene: NA; CDR3nt: TGTGCCAGCTCACCCTTGGACAGTGAAAAACTGTTTTTT; CDR3aa: CASSPLDSEKLFF
abundance: NA; v_gene: TRBV12-3/TRBV12-4; j_gene: TRBJ1-5; d_gene: NA; CDR3nt: TGTGCCAGCAGTTACGGGGCCTCCAATCAGCCCCAGCATTTT; CDR3aa: CASSYGASNQPQHF
abundance: NA; v_gene: TRBV4-3; j_gene: TRBJ2-7; d_gene: NA; CDR3nt: TGCGCCAGCAGCCAAGACGAGGGGACCTCCTACGAGCAGTACTTC; CDR3aa: CASSQDEGTSYEQYF
abundance: once; v_gene: TRBV4-2; j_gene: TRBJ2-3; d_gene: TRBD1; CDR3nt: TGTGCCAGCAGCCAACAAGAAGGATCTGGACAGGGGGGCACAGATACGCAGTATTTT; CDR3aa: CASSQQEGSGQGGTDTQYF
abundance: few; v_gene: TRBV5-1; j_gene: TRBJ2-7; d_gene: TRBD2; CDR3nt: TGCGCCAGCAGCCCAGCTAGCGGGACCTCCTACGAGCAGTACTTC; CDR3aa: CASSPASGTSYEQYF
abundance: NA; v_gene: TRBV27; j_gene: TRBJ1-2; d_gene: NA; CDR3nt: TGTGCCAGCAGTACCCTGACCCGGCCGCCCTATGGCTACACCTTC; CDR3aa: CASSTLTRPPYGYTF
abundance: few; v_gene: TRBV4-1; j_gene: TRBJ1-1; d_gene: TRBD1; CDR3nt: TGCGCCAGCAGCCGACACCCCGGACAGGGTGCTGAAGCTTTCTTT; CDR3aa: CASSRHPGQGAEAFF
abundance: NA; v_gene: TRBV29-1; j_gene: TRBJ1-2; d_gene: NA; CDR3nt: TGCAGCGCCTCAGTCGGGGGCACCTATGGCTACACCTTC; CDR3aa: CSASVGGTYGYTF
abundance: few; v_gene: TRBV9; j_gene: TRBJ2-3; d_gene: NA; CDR3nt: TGTGCCAGCAGCGTATTTTTGGCGGGCACAGATACGCAGTATTTT; CDR3aa: CASSVFLAGTDTQYF
abundance: few; v_gene: TRBV24-1; j_gene: TRBJ2-1; d_gene: TRBD2; CDR3nt: TGTGCCACCAGTGATTTGAACGGGGGACTAGCGGGAGCTGGTGAGCAGTTCTTC; CDR3aa: CATSDLNGGLAGAGEQFF
abundance: NA; v_gene: TRBV20-1; j_gene: TRBJ2-7; d_gene: NA; CDR3nt: TGCAGTGCCCCAGGGCCGCGCGGCAACCCCTACGAGCAGTACTTC; CDR3aa: CSAPGPRGNPYEQYF
abundance: few; v_gene: TRBV7-2; j_gene: TRBJ2-7; d_gene: TRBD1; CDR3nt: TGTGCCAGCAGCAGGACAGGGGGCCAATACGAGCAGTACTTC; CDR3aa: CASSRTGGQYEQYF